The sequence of this TCR beta chain was determined in a study of low-dose radiotherapy and immunotherapy resistance in tumors. cDNA synthesis used a TRAV/TRBV-specific primer set for both chains. TCRs were put through about 20 PCR cycles of amplification with Phusion. A constant-region primer and the V-primer adapter served as the primer pair. TCRdb itself ran the reads through MiXCR, one entry per CDR3 protein. The table has some 38,000 distinct CDR3 sequences, around 20% seen once. In its sample, this clonotype was seen many times. The time point: after trial treatment. Specified treatment: LDRT plus nivolumab, ipilimumab, low-dose cyclophosphamide and aspirin (RACIN trial). V was clipped by 4 bases and J by 8 bases, with 9 bases between them. The CDR3 totals 12 residues. Germline V lookup: CDR1 SNHLY, CDR2 FYNNEI.

The sample was PBMCs, taken after low-dose radiotherapy plus immunotherapy. The clonotype was recovered from a female donor with ovarian cancer. V is TRBV2 and J is TRBJ1-3; D is unresolved. CDR3 coding DNA: TGTGCCAGCAGTGTGGGTTCCTACACCATATATTTT. Protein: CASSVGSYTIYF.